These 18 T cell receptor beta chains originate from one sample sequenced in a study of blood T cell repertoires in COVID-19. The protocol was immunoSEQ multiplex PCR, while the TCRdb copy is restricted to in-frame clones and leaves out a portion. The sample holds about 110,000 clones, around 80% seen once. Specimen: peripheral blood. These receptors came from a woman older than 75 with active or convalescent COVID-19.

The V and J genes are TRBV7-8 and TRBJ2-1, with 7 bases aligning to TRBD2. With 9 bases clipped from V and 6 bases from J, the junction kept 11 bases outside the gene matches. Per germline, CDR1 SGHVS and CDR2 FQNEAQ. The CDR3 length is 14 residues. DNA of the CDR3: TGTGCCAGTCAGGGCGGGAGATTGATCAATGAGCAGTTCTTC. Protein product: CASQGGRLINEQFF.

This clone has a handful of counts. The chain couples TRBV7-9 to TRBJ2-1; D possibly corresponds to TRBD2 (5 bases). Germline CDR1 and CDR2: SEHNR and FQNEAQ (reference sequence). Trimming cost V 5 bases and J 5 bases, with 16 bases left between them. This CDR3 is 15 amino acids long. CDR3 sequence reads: CASSPRVRTHNEQFF. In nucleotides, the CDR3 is TGTGCCAGCAGCCCGAGGGTGCGCACCCACAATGAGCAGTTCTTC. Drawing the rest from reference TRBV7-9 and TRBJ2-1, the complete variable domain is DTGVSQNPRHKITKRGQNVTFRCDPISEHNRLYWYRQTLGQGPEFLTYFQNEAQLEKSRLLSDRFSAERPKGSFSTLEIQRTEQGDSAMYLCASSPRVRTHNEQFFGPGTRLTVL.

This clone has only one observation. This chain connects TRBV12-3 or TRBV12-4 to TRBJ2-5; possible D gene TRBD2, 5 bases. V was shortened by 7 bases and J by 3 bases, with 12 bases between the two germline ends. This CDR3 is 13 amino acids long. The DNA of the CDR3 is TGTGCCAGCAACAGTAGAGCGGAAGAGACCCAGTACTTC. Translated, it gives CASNSRAEETQYF.

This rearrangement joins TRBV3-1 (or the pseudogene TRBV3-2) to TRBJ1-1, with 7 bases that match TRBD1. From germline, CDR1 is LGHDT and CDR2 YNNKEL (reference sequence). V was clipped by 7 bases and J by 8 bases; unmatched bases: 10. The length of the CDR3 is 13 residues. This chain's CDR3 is CASTLGQTGEAFF. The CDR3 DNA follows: TGTGCCAGCACCTTGGGACAGACGGGGGAAGCTTTCTTT.

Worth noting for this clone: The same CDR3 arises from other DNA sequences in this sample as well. CDR3 in amino acids: CASSLRGRTEAFF. The DNA for the CDR3 is TGTGCCAGCAGTTTAAGGGGAAGGACTGAAGCTTTCTTT. The J gene is TRBJ1-1, the V gene TRBV28; tentatively, D is TRBD1 (5 bases). Germline values: CDR1 MDHEN, CDR2 SYDVKM. With 2 bases removed from V and 5 bases from J, the gap between germline ends came to 9 bases. The CDR3 loop spans 13 amino acids.

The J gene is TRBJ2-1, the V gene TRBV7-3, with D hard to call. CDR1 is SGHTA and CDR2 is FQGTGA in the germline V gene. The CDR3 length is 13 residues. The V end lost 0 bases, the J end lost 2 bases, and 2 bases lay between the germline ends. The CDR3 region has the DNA TGTGCCAGCAGCTTAACTACCTACAATGAGCAGTTCTTC. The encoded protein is CASSLTTYNEQFF.

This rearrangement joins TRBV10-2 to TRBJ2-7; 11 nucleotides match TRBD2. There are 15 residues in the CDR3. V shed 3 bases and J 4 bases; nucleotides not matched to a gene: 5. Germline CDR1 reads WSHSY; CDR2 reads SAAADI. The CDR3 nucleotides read TGCGCCAGCAGTGAACAGGCTAGCGGGAGGTACGAGCAGTACTTC. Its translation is CASSEQASGRYEQYF.

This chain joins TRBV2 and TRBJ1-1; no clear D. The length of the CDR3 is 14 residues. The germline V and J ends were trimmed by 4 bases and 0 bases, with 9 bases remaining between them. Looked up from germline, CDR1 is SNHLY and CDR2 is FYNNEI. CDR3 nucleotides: TGTGCCAGCAGTGCGGGGATTTTGAACACTGAAGCTTTCTTT. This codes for CASSAGILNTEAFF.

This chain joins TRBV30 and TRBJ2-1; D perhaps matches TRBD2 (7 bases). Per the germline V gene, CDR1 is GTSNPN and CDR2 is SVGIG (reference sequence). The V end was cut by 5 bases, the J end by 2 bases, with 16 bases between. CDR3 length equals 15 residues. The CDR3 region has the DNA TGTGCCTGGGGAGGGGGGGGTTTCCCCTACAATGAGCAGTTCTTC. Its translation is CAWGGGGFPYNEQFF.

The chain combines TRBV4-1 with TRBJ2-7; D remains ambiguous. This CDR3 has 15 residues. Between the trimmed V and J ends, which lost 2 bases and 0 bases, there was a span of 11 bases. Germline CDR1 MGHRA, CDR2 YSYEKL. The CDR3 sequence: CASSQTGSSSYEQYF. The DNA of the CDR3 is TGCGCCAGCAGCCAAACCGGGTCCAGCTCCTACGAGCAGTACTTC.

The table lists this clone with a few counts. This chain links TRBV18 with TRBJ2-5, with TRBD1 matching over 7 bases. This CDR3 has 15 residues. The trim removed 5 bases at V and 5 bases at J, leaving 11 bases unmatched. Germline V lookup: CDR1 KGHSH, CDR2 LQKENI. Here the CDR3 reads CASSTGQVFRETQYF. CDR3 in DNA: TGTGCCAGCTCAACTGGACAGGTCTTTCGGGAGACCCAGTACTTC. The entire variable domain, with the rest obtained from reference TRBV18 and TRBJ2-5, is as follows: NAGVMQNPRHLVRRRGQEARLRCSPMKGHSHVYWYRQLPEEGLKFMVYLQKENIIDESGMPKERFSAEFPKEGPSILRIQQVVRGDSAAYFCASSTGQVFRETQYFGPGTRLLVL.

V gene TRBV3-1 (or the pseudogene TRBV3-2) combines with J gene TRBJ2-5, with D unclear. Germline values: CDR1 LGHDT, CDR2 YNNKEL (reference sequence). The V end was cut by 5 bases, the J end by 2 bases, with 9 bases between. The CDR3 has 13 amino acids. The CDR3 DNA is TGTGCCAGCAGCGCACCGGGTCAAGAGACCCAGTACTTC. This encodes CASSAPGQETQYF.

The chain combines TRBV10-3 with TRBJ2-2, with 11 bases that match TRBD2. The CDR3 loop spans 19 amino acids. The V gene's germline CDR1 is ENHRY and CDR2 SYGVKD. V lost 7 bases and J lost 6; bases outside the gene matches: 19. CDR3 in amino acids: CAIKPGPRLAGGVAGELFF. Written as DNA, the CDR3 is TGTGCCATCAAACCGGGACCCCGGCTAGCGGGAGGTGTTGCCGGGGAGCTGTTTTTT.

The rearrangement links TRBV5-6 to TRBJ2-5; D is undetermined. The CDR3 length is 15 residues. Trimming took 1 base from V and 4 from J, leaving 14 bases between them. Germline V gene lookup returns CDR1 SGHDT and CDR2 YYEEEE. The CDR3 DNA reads TGTGCCAGCAGCTTGCAGGCAGCCTGGGCAGAGACCCAGTACTTC. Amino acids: CASSLQAAWAETQYF.

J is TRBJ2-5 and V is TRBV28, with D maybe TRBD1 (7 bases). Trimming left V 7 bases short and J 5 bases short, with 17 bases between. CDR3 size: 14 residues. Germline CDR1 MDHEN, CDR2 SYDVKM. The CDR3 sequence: CASNLQGGRETQYF. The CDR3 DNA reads TGTGCCAGCAATCTCCAGGGGGGCCGGGAGACCCAGTACTTC.

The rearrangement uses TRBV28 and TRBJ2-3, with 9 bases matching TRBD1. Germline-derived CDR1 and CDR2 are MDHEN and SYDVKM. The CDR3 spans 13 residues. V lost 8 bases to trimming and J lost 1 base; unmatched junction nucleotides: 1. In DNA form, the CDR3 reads TGTGCCAGCCGACAGGGGGGCACAGATACGCAGTATTTT. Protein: CASRQGGTDTQYF.

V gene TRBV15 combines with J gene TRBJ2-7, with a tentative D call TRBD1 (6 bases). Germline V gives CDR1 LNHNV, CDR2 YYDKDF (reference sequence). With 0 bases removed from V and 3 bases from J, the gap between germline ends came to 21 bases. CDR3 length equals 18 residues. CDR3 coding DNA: TGTGCCACCAGCAGAGATCTGGTTATATCAGGACAGAACTACGAGCAGTACTTC. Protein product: CATSRDLVISGQNYEQYF. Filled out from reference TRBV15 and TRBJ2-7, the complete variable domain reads DAMVIQNPRYQVTQFGKPVTLSCSQTLNHNVMYWYQQKSSQAPKLLFHYYDKDFNNEADTPDNFQSRRPNTSFCFLDIRSPGLGDTAMYLCATSRDLVISGQNYEQYFGPGTRLTVT.

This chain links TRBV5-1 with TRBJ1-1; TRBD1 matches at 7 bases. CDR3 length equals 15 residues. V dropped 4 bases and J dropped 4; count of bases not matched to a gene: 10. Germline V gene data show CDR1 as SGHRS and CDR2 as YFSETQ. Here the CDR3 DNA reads TGCGCCAGCAGCCCACAGGGGTGGGGGCCCACTGAAGCTTTCTTT. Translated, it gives CASSPQGWGPTEAFF.